Included here is one TCR beta chain sequence, with context. This clone's antigen is unknown. No per-base quality is available; no much larger clone lies one base away. The method was the immunoSEQ multiplex PCR assay. For the multiplex PCR, a mixture combining 60 forward primers for TCR Vbeta segments and 13 reverse primers for TCR Jbeta segments was used. A multiplex PCR assay on genomic DNA amplified the CDR3 region of rearranged TCR beta genes. The Illumina HiSeq System was used to sequence the amplified TCR beta libraries as 87-base-pair reads. In the authors' own workflow: A later analysis counted about 76 million unique TCR beta chains across the approximately 700 repertoires, and around 12 million of these chains were shared by at least two donors. To remove PCR and sequencing errors, raw reads were error-corrected and collapsed into unique sequences using a nearest-neighbor algorithm that merged closely related sequences. To assign V, D and J gene segments, CDR3 sequences were aligned to IMGT reference sequences. Each retained sequence needed at least a six-nucleotide match to both a V gene segment and a J gene segment. Rearrangements were classified as productive when the CDR3 lacked stop codons and remained in frame with V and J, and all other rearrangements were classified as non-productive. CDR3 was defined by IMGT convention, running from the second conserved V-encoded cysteine to the conserved J-encoded phenylalanine. The earlier analysis of some 550 of the donors excluded any sequence lacking an unambiguous match to a single V gene segment. In an earlier analysis of some 590 of the donors, a V segment was called functional when productive rearrangements were above 56.7%, and segregating when the standard deviation between donors exceeded 5%. A statistical classification framework was built to diagnose cytomegalovirus status from the catalog of TCR beta chain sequences. In a later analysis, TCR nucleotide sequences were compared against IMGT/GENE-DB human TR gene sequences so that V and J genes could be assigned. In a later analysis, CDR3 sequences and most-parsimonious VDJ recombination scenarios were assigned using the TCRdist pipeline. In a later analysis, each TCR beta chain was defined by its CDR3 amino acid sequence together with its V-gene family, and reads without a unique V-gene family were excluded. As a way to deal with suspected cross-contamination and a sequencing artifact, a later analysis dropped roughly 620 nucleotide sequences that were highly shared and had low generation probability. In a later analysis, a clonal expansion index was calculated for each public chain from normalized within-repertoire ranks of inferred template counts. In a later analysis, generation probabilities were computed with a VDJ recombination model fitted to out-of-frame rearrangements, and the resulting probabilities were checked against IGoR. In a later analysis, TCR-TCR, TCR-HLA and TCR-CMV co-occurrence was scored with hypergeometric tests, and a repertoire-size bias correction was applied to TCR pairs. A later analysis estimated false discovery rates by permuting HLA or CMV assignments 20 times. A later analysis grouped co-occurring TCRs with DBSCAN, adding TCRdist sequence similarity when clustering within HLA-allele-positive subsets. Repertoires with fewer than 30,000 or more than 120,000 public chains were left out of co-occurrence clustering, as were five repertoires with anomalous nucleotide sharing. TCRdb obtained this table from immuneACCESS and retained in-frame rearrangements with V and J assigned. These tables miss some clones; where compared with another copy, unresolved V genes account for less than half of the shortfall, and the remainder is unexplained. For V, J and clone size, that table is used; D and trimming come from the DNA. The sample table contains over 85,000 clones; only one count was recorded for over 60% of them. 7.7% of the sample lies in the top ten.

The data derive from a study of cytomegalovirus exposure and HLA in healthy donors (TCRdb year 2017). As for the study more broadly: An earlier analysis of some 550 of the donors reported about 290 Gb of sequence data and 100 million to 130 million unique TCR beta sequences from about 179 million T cells. About 280 gigabases of sequencing data and around 80 million unique TCR sequences made up an early release that covered under 750 HLA-typed donors. Of the 300 to 500 genotyped donors, 65% to 90% were placed in the genetic ancestry cluster associated with self-reported Caucasian donors. The study aimed to test whether cataloging public T cell receptors could reveal signatures of past pathogen exposure. The T cell repertoires of about 700 subjects were profiled by immunosequencing and related to cytomegalovirus serostatus. A separate validation cohort of 90 to 150 different subjects was used in addition to the approximately 610-subject first cohort. To predict cytomegalovirus infection status, the study combined high-throughput TCR immunosequencing, statistical association of individual TCRs with disease status, and machine learning. To study patterns of TCR occurrence, a later analysis re-analyzed previously published TCR beta repertoires from 666 donors and added high-resolution HLA genotyping. Rather than using new phenotypic data, the later analysis identified candidate immune exposures from TCR beta sequences and from how often those sequences occurred across donors. An earlier analysis of about 600 of the donors used high-throughput TCR beta sequencing to judge whether each TCR beta V gene segment behaved as functional or pseudogenic. Alongside the repertoire data, information on donor age, sex, ethnicity and CMV serostatus was compiled. A later genetic analysis used genome-wide SNP genotypes for about 60% of the roughly 700 donors, treating that subset as a discovery cohort. All discovery cohort repertoires had been generated on a single sequencing platform. Class I and class II HLA loci were covered by the typing at four-digit resolution. The number of typed donors differed by locus: about 620-630 for A, B, C, DRB1 and DQB1; 500 to 550 for DQA1; 606 for DPA1; and some 470 for DPB1. About 5 DR-DQ haplotypes were handled as single units for association and clustering, since linkage in the cohort was strong. On average, about 240,000 unique TCR beta nucleotide sequences were sequenced per donor among 398 genotyped donors of the cohort, with roughly 20% of those sequences being non-productive. Points the paper makes about the study in general: Because counts were too low, 15 to 20 rarely observed V segments, including chromosome 9 orphons, were excluded from the earlier analysis of roughly 580 of the donors. According to a later genetic analysis, donors in an Asian-associated ancestry cluster had fewer N-insertions in productive TCRs than the approximately 710-donor mean. Only TCR beta chains were sequenced in this cohort, and the absence of alpha or paired-chain data limited detectable features. The classifier was reported to diagnose cytomegalovirus status with high specificity and sensitivity in both the original and validation cohorts. Because HLA typing was unavailable for some donors at each locus, only the typed subset was used in association tests. The study listed 150 to 200 TCR beta chains as associated with cytomegalovirus. The 87-base-pair reads could not distinguish some IMGT-functional V segments, including TRBV6-2 and TRBV6-3, so those segments were excluded. According to a later analysis, parvovirus B19, influenza, CMV and Epstein-Barr virus appeared linked to several top co-occurrence clusters. The presence/absence analyses assumed that sequencing depth was roughly uniform across donors, and that assumption may not be true. In a later analysis, HLA-associated TCR beta chains showed more clonal expansion and lower generation probabilities than non-associated chains that were equally common. The authors suggested that the approach could potentially be generalized to other disease states and immunological phenotypes. Most TCR sequences were observed very rarely across donors, whereas some public TCRs were present in many individuals. Immune exposure information for the cohort was limited to CMV serostatus. Three of the identified cytomegalovirus-associated TCR beta chains were confirmed in vitro to be specific for cytomegalovirus antigens. In a later genetic analysis, a missense DCLRE1C variant was associated with V-gene and J-gene trimming of TCR beta chains, and the association was replicated in an independent cohort. A later analysis associated about 16,000 TCR beta sequences with specific HLA alleles at a false discovery rate of 0.05. When HLA alleles, especially DR and DQ, strongly co-occurred, TCR associations were difficult to assign to individual alleles. In a later analysis, the rate of TCR association differed among HLA loci, with DRB1 alleles having the most associated TCRs and HLA-C alleles having the fewest. An earlier analysis of approximately 540 of the donors showed that most TCR beta V segments appeared in productive rearrangements either about 87% or about 30% of the time, which broadly matched IMGT annotations. Linkage disequilibrium might explain the correlated functional status among segregating V segments, but an unknown experimental factor could not be ruled out. A further reported finding was that TCR beta sequences accurately predicted the HLA-A and HLA-B alleles for most subjects in the first cohort. A later analysis found that most CMV-associated TCR beta chains appeared HLA-restricted, with HLA associations seemingly driven largely by CMV exposure. A cluster of highly shared sequence variants was judged likely to represent a technical artifact of the sequencing pipeline.

The cohort was made up of 500 to 800 healthy bone marrow donors. At the time of sampling, all cohort members were nominally healthy, though unrecorded immune exposures were likely present. The donor was CMV seronegative and belonged to the group of around 350 seronegative cohort members. Each donor provided a peripheral blood sample, and peripheral blood mononuclear cells were used for TCR beta sequencing. Genomic DNA extraction from the blood cell samples was performed with the Qiagen DNeasy Blood Extraction Kit. The junction shows trimming of 1 base on V and 7 bases on J, plus 10 bases between the germline ends. Via the germline V gene (reference sequence), CDR1 is SGHAT and CDR2 FQDESV. The CDR3 numbers 14 residues from cysteine through phenylalanine. Of the read, only the CDR3 DNA is kept; its 42 bases are in frame from base 1.

This sequence uses TRBV11-1 and TRBJ2-2; the D region possibly corresponds to TRBD2 (6 bases align). The sequence was obtained from a female donor in good health and CMV-seronegative. The sequenced sample consisted of PBMCs. The nucleotide sequence reads as follows: TGTGCCAGCAGCTTAGTGGGGGGAATCGGGGAGCTGTTTTTT. Translated, it reads CASSLVGGIGELFF.